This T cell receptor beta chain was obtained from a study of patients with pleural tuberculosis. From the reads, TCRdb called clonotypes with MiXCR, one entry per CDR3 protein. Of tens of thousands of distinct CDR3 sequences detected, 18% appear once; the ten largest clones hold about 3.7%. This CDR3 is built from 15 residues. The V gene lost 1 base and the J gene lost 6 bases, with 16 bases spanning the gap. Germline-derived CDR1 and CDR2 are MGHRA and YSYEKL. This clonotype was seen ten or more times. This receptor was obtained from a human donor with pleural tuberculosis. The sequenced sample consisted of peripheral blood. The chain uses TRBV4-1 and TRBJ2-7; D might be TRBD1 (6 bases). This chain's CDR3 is CASSQVLKQGSEQYF. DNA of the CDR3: TGCGCCAGCAGCCAAGTATTGAAACAGGGAAGCGAGCAGTACTTC.